This T cell receptor (beta chain) was captured in a study of graft-versus-host responses after intestinal transplantation (dated by TCRdb to 2020 to 2022). About the investigation overall: Recipients received multivisceral, liver-intestinal, or isolated intestinal transplants. To identify alloreactive clones, pre-transplant mixed lymphocyte reaction products were sequenced and compared with unstimulated pre-transplant donor and recipient T cells. Instead of going to the commercial service, samples from a few later patients were sequenced in-house on an Illumina MiSeq and processed with MiXCR. Donor T cell macrochimerism was defined as a peak of at least 4% donor T cells among recipient peripheral blood mononuclear cells. Every recipient was given anti-thymocyte globulin induction, followed by approximately 3 years of maintenance tacrolimus and steroids. The cohort enrolled about two dozen intestinal transplant recipients, one of whom was a retransplant, and a few patients without pretransplant specimens were excluded. After intestinal transplantation, graft-versus-host and host-versus-graft alloreactive T cell clones were followed in the graft, circulation and bone marrow using bulk TCR-beta CDR3 sequencing. General conclusions and limits of the study: The relatively low number and heterogeneity of intestinal transplant patients limited the conclusions. In the allografts of patients with donor T cell macrochimerism, GvH to HvG T cell clonal ratios were high. GvH clones were found in recipient bone marrow, and some of the GvH clones appeared earlier in ileal mucosa or blood, which is consistent with an intestinal mucosal origin. Early after transplant, declines in HvG clones were associated with peak levels of circulating GvH clones.

Library prep was done by the immunoSEQ multiplex PCR assay. For most patients, genomic DNA was isolated with the Qiagen DNeasy Blood and Tissue Kit and sent frozen to Adaptive Biotechnologies for TCR sequencing. For most patients, genomic DNA was subjected to high-throughput TCR-beta CDR3 sequencing by Adaptive Biotechnologies. For the original study's pipeline: TCR sequencing data were retrieved from Adaptive's ImmunoSEQ software for 15 to 20 patients, whereas three other patients were processed with MiXCR and VDJtools. To correct CD4 versus CD8 sorting errors, sequences present in both subsets at a frequency ratio below 5:1 were removed. CDR3 nucleotide sequences shared between donor and recipient were removed because the origin of such sequences could not be assigned. Alloreactive clones required at least 2-fold expansion over unstimulated cells and minimum CFSE-low frequency of 0.002% (template counts) or 0.001% (read counts). Mappable clones were those detected in sequenced pre-transplant spleen, lymph node, or MLR CFSE-low populations of the donor or recipient. Cumulative frequency of alloreactive clones was calculated as a percentage of all sequences weighted by copy number. Not all clones reach the TCRdb copy of this immuneACCESS table, which keeps in-frame sequences only. Checked studies attribute under half of the gap to unresolved V genes and leave the rest unexplained. Clonal size and the V and J genes are those of that table, whereas D and trimming came from the DNA. The sample profile shows tens of thousands of clones; around 92% of them were found once. About 0.1% of the sample is in the top ten clones.

The CDR3 has 16 amino acids, counting the end cysteine and phenylalanine. Only CDR3 DNA is held: 48 bases, read in frame from base 1. According to the germline V gene (reference sequence), CDR1 reads SEHNR and CDR2 reads FQNEAQ. A distance of 17 bases separates the germline ends of V and J, which lose 6 bases and 0 bases respectively. As concerns this clone: The antigen it binds to is not known. No base quality values were provided; no much bigger clone lies one nucleotide off.

The time point label for this specimen denotes: cells obtained before transplantation from donor or recipient. CD3+CD4+ and CD3+CD8+ populations were FACS-sorted from unstimulated pre-transplant donor and recipient cells taken from spleen or lymph nodes. In this chain, TRBV7-9 is recombined with TRBJ1-1, with no reliable assignment of the D segment. The TCR was taken from a human donor who received an intestinal transplant. The sample here was unstimulated CD4+ T cells sorted from spleen or lymph node cells, taken before intestinal transplant. Read as DNA, the sequence is TGTGCCAGCAGTGCACGGGTTACTTACATGAACACTGAAGCTTTCTTT. Translated, this is CASSARVTYMNTEAFF. The full variable domain, completed from the reference TRBV7-9 and TRBJ1-1 proteins outside the CDR3, reads DTGVSQNPRHKITKRGQNVTFRCDPISEHNRLYWYRQTLGQGPEFLTYFQNEAQLEKSRLLSDRFSAERPKGSFSTLEIQRTEQGDSAMYLCASSARVTYMNTEAFFGQGTRLTVV.